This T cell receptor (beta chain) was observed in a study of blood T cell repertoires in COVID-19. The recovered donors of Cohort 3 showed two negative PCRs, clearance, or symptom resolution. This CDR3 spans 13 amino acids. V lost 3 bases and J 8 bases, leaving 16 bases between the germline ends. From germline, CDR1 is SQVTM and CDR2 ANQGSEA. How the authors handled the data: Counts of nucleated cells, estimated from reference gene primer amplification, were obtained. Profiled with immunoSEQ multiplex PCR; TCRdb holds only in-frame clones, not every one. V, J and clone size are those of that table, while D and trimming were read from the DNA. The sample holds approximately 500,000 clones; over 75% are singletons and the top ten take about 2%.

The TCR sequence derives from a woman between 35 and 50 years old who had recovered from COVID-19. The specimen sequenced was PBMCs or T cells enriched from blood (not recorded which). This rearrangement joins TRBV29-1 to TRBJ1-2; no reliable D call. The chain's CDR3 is CSVDSTALGGYTF. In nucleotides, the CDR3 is TGCAGCGTTGACTCGACGGCTCTCGGGGGCTACACCTTC.